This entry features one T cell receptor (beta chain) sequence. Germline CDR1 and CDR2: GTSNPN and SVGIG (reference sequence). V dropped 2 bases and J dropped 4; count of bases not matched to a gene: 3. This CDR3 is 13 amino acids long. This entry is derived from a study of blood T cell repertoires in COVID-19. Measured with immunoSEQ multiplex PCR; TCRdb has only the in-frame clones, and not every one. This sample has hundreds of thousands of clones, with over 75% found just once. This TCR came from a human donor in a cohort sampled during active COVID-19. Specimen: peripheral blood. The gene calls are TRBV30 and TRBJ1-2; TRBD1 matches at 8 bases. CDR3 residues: CAWSLQGAYGYTF. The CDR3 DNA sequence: TGTGCCTGGAGTTTGCAGGGGGCCTATGGCTACACCTTC. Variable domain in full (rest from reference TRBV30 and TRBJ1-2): SQTIHQWPATLVQPVGSPLSLECTVEGTSNPNLYWYRQAAGRGLQLLFYSVGIGQISSEVPQNLSASRPQDRQFILSSKKLLLSDSGFYLCAWSLQGAYGYTFGSGTRLTVV.